This is a list of T cell receptor beta chains from one sample in a study of blood T cells in healthy people across ages. In TCRdb, the 5' RACE reads were re-called with MiXCR into one record per CDR3 protein. The sample yields around 1,100,000 distinct CDR3 sequences, more than 30% seen once. The source material was blood. Receptors were obtained from a man in his late teens or twenties in good health. CDR3s include the opening cysteine and the closing phenylalanine or tryptophan. The order of the fields is clone size, J gene, D gene, V gene, CDR3 DNA, CDR3 protein. The D gene is left open where the match is weak. Clone size is shown for a subset of rows, as once, few, many or a class of expanded clone.

-,TRBJ1-1,-,TRBV14,TGTGCCAGCAGCCAAGAACTTGGACGTAACGAAGCTTTCTTT,CASSQELGRNEAFF
-,TRBJ2-5,-,TRBV4-1,TGCGCCAGCAGCCATCCTTCGGGGGGCGGAAAGACCCAGTACTTC,CASSHPSGGGKTQYF
few,TRBJ2-1,-,TRBV7-8,TGTGCCAGCAGCTTAGGACGGGAATACAATGAGCAGTTCTTC,CASSLGREYNEQFF
many,TRBJ1-2,-,TRBV5-5,TGTGCCAGCAGCTCGCTCGACAGGATGGGCTACACCTTC,CASSSLDRMGYTF
-,TRBJ1-2,-,TRBV7-9,TGTGCCAGCAGCCTAAAACAGGTGGCTGGCTACACCTTC,CASSLKQVAGYTF
few,TRBJ1-5,TRBD1,TRBV10-3,TGTGCCATCAGTTTGGGACAGGACGTAAGGCCCCAGCATTTT,CAISLGQDVRPQHF
few,TRBJ1-2,TRBD1,TRBV12-3/TRBV12-4,TGTGCCAGCAGTTTTTACAGGGGAGGAGGATATGGCTACACCTTC,CASSFYRGGGYGYTF
many,TRBJ1-1,-,TRBV12-3/TRBV12-4,TGTGCCAGCAGTTTCAGCACTGAAGCTTTCTTT,CASSFSTEAFF
few,TRBJ1-4,TRBD1,TRBV7-2,TGTGCCAGCAGCTTAAATAGGGGGCGCGGTGAAAAACTGTTTTTT,CASSLNRGRGEKLFF
few,TRBJ2-7,-,TRBV6-1,TGTGCCAGCAATCCCCGGGACAGGGAAGCGGGGGGCTCCTACGAGCAGTACTTC,CASNPRDREAGGSYEQYF
-,TRBJ2-1,TRBD2,TRBV9,TGTGCCAGCAGCGTAGTGGTCGGGGGGGGCAGGGCTGAGCAGTTCTTC,CASSVVVGGGRAEQFF
-,TRBJ2-3,-,TRBV20-1,TGCAGTGCTAGTATAACCCGGCGGATTCCCAGCACAGATACGCAGTATTTT,CSASITRRIPSTDTQYF
-,TRBJ1-5,-,TRBV27,TGTGCCAGCAGACTGACATACGATAGCAATCAGCCCCAGCATTTT,CASRLTYDSNQPQHF
-,TRBJ1-2,TRBD1,TRBV7-9,TGTGCCAGCGACAGGGGGCAAGGCTATGGCTACACCTTC,CASDRGQGYGYTF
-,TRBJ1-5,TRBD1,TRBV18,TGTGCCAGCTCACCGGGACAGGGAGGGAGAAATCAGCCCCAGCATTTT,CASSPGQGGRNQPQHF
-,TRBJ2-3,-,TRBV29-1,TGCAGCGTTAAGGGGGTTTCCACAGATACGCAGTATTTT,CSVKGVSTDTQYF
-,TRBJ2-1,TRBD2,TRBV9,TGTACCAGCAGCGTAGGGAGGGGTCAGTACAATGAGCAGTTCTTC,CTSSVGRGQYNEQFF
-,TRBJ2-3,-,TRBV5-5,TGTGCCAGCAGCTTTCTCGGGTACCCTAGCACAGATACGCAGTATTTT,CASSFLGYPSTDTQYF
few,TRBJ2-1,TRBD2,TRBV2,TGTGCCAGCAGTGCTGCCGGGGGGGCCTACAATGAGCAGTTCTTC,CASSAAGGAYNEQFF
-,TRBJ2-1,-,TRBV20-1,TGCAGTGCTAGAGATGGACTCAGTGAGCAGTTCTTC,CSARDGLSEQFF
-,TRBJ1-5,-,TRBV12-5,TGTGCTAGTGGTTTCTCAATTCCGGGACGGAATCAGCCCCAGCATTTT,CASGFSIPGRNQPQHF
-,TRBJ2-3,-,TRBV6-2/TRBV6-3,TGTGCCAGCAGTTACTACGATGGGGATACGCAGTATTTT,CASSYYDGDTQYF
few,TRBJ2-3,-,TRBV2,TGTGCCACCCCGGACGTGGATAATACGCAGTATTTT,CATPDVDNTQYF
-,TRBJ2-1,-,TRBV20-1,TGCAGTGCTAGAGATGGTACTCCCAATGAGCAGTTCTTC,CSARDGTPNEQFF
few,TRBJ2-1,TRBD1,TRBV9,TGTGCCAGCAGCGTAGTGGCCAGGGGGTCCTACAATGAGCAGTTCTTC,CASSVVARGSYNEQFF
-,TRBJ2-1,-,TRBV11-3,TGTGCCAGCAGCCCAAGACAGAGTCTATACAATGAGCAGTTCTTC,CASSPRQSLYNEQFF
-,TRBJ2-2,TRBD1,TRBV6-5,TGTGCCAGCAGAACCGGACAGGGAGGTACCGGGGAGCTGTTTTTT,CASRTGQGGTGELFF
-,TRBJ1-1,-,TRBV6-5,TGTGCCAGCAGCCGGGGCGGTGGGGCTGAAGCTTTCTTT,CASSRGGGAEAFF
-,TRBJ2-1,-,TRBV14,TGTGCCAGCAGCCACCGACTAGAGGGTTACAATGAGCAGTTCTTC,CASSHRLEGYNEQFF
few,TRBJ2-7,-,TRBV14,TGTGCCAGCAGCCGATCGCCGGGACAAATTCTCTACGAGCAGTACTTC,CASSRSPGQILYEQYF
few,TRBJ2-3,TRBD2,TRBV4-1,TGCGCCAGCAGCCAAGCAGAACGGGGGGGCAGAGATACGCAGTATTTT,CASSQAERGGRDTQYF
-,TRBJ2-3,-,TRBV27,TGTGCCAGCGACTACGGAGATACGCAGTATTTT,CASDYGDTQYF
many,TRBJ1-2,-,TRBV4-3,TGCGCCAGCAGCCTTTCGGACAGAGCGAACTATGGCTACACCTTC,CASSLSDRANYGYTF
many,TRBJ2-7,-,TRBV29-1,TGCAGCGTTGGCGTGGGTTACGAGCAGTACTTC,CSVGVGYEQYF
-,TRBJ2-3,-,TRBV2,TGTGCCAGCAGTTTTCGGGGTAGCGGTACCACAGATACGCAGTATTTT,CASSFRGSGTTDTQYF
-,TRBJ2-3,-,TRBV3-1,TGTGCCAGCAGCCATCGGGCAGTCGATAGCACAGATACGCAGTATTTT,CASSHRAVDSTDTQYF
few,TRBJ2-1,TRBD1,TRBV4-3,TGCGCCAGCAGCCAAGTTAGGACAGGGGGTGAGCAGTTCTTC,CASSQVRTGGEQFF
-,TRBJ2-7,-,TRBV4-3,TGCGCCAGCAGCCACTCCATTATCATGGGGAATGAGCAGTACTTC,CASSHSIIMGNEQYF
few,TRBJ1-2,TRBD1,TRBV4-3,TGCGCCAGCAGCCACTATCCACATAACAGGGGGCGATATGGCTACACCTTC,CASSHYPHNRGRYGYTF
few,TRBJ2-6,TRBD1,TRBV7-9,TGTGCCAGCAGCCCGCCCGGGGACAGAGCCTCTGGGGCCAACGTCCTGACTTTC,CASSPPGDRASGANVLTF
few,TRBJ2-7,-,TRBV6-5,TGTGCCAGCAGTTACTCGAGGGGTCCCACCTACGAGCAGTACTTC,CASSYSRGPTYEQYF
few,TRBJ1-5,-,TRBV27,TGTGCCAGCAGTCCTGGGGGTACAGGAAGTCAGCCCCAGCATTTT,CASSPGGTGSQPQHF
few,TRBJ1-1,-,TRBV7-3,TGTGCCAGCAGCATTAACAGTAACACTGAAGCTTTCTTT,CASSINSNTEAFF
-,TRBJ1-2,TRBD1,TRBV2,TGTGCCAGCACCAAAGGACAGGGAAACTATGGCTACACCTTC,CASTKGQGNYGYTF
few,TRBJ1-1,-,TRBV5-1,TGCGCCAGCAGCTTGAGGCAGGGGTATGACGCTGAAGCTTTCTTT,CASSLRQGYDAEAFF
few,TRBJ2-1,TRBD2,TRBV20-1,TGCAGTGCTAGAGGGCTCGGGACTAGGATAGGTGATGAGCAGTTCTTC,CSARGLGTRIGDEQFF
few,TRBJ1-2,-,TRBV6-4,TGTGCCAGCAGTGACTCTCTGGGTGGCTACACCTTC,CASSDSLGGYTF
-,TRBJ2-7,-,TRBV20-1,TGCAGTGCTAGAGGTGGGGGCGGTAGCTCCTACAATGAGCAGTACTTC,CSARGGGGSSYNEQYF